This T cell receptor (beta chain) was captured in a study of blood T cell repertoires in COVID-19. This CDR3 comprises 17 residues. Germline CDR1 reads LGHDT; CDR2 reads YNNKEL (reference sequence). V shed 5 bases, J shed 4 bases, and the junction held 9 bases outside the gene matches. Original data processing: Reference gene primer amplification gave nucleated cell count estimates. Repertoires were generated with immunoSEQ multiplex PCR, while TCRdb's copy carries only in-frame clones and drops some. V and J calls and clone size come straight from that table; D and trimming were deduced from the DNA. Of under 300,000 clones in the sample, 70% to 90% were seen once.

Material for sequencing was PBMCs or T cells enriched from blood (not recorded which). This rearrangement joins TRBV3-1 (or the pseudogene TRBV3-2) to TRBJ2-1; 12 bases are a match to TRBD2. This receptor was identified in a woman between 50 and 59 years old who had been exposed to COVID-19. CDR3 bases: TGTGCCAGCAGCTCCCTCGGCGGACTAGCGGGGTACAATGAGCAGTTCTTC. It codes for CASSSLGGLAGYNEQFF.